The sequence of this TCR beta chain was determined in a study of T cell responses to AZD1222 COVID-19 vaccine. A note on this clone: Its matching antigen is unknown.

The repertoire was sequenced with immunoSEQ multiplex PCR; TCRdb's copy has only in-frame clones and lacks some. The sample contains nearly 35,000 clones, around 86% of which appear only once. CDR1 and CDR2 (germline): LNHDA, SQIVND (reference sequence). The CDR3 spans 17 residues. V shed 4 bases and J 3 bases; nucleotides not matched to a gene: 10. Points from the study as a whole: Seropositive at baseline were only a handful of AZD1222 recipients. Among the donors, most were white British and more were female, and clonal diversity was possibly underestimated.

Source: peripheral blood, taken 28 days after the second AZD1222 dose. The clonotype was recovered from an adult who received the AZD1222 COVID-19 vaccine. The chain uses TRBV19 and TRBJ1-5, with 9 bases fitting TRBD1. CDR3: CASSKNPDRGFNQPQHF. The CDR3 DNA reads TGTGCCAGTAGTAAAAACCCGGACAGGGGCTTCAATCAGCCCCAGCATTTT.